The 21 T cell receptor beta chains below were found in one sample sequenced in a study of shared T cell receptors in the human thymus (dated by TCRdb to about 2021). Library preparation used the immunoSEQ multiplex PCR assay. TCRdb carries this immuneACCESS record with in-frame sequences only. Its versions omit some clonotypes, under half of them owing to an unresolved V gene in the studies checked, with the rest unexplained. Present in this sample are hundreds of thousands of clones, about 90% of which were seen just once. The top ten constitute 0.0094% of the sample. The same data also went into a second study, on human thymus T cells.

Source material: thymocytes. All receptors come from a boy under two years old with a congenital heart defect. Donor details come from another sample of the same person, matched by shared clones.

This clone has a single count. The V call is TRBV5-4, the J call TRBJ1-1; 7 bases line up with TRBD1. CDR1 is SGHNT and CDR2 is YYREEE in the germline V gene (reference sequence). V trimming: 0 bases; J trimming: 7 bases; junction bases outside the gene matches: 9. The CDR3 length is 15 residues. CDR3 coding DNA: TGTGCCAGCAGCTTGGGTAGACAGGGACGGGGTGAAGCTTTCTTT. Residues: CASSLGRQGRGEAFF.

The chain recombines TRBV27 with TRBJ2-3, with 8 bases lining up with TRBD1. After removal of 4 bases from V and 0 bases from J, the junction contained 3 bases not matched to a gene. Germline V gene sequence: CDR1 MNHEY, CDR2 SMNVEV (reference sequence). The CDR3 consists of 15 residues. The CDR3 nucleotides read TGTGCCAGCAGTTGGGACAGGCAAAGCACAGATACGCAGTATTTT. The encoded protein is CASSWDRQSTDTQYF.

This CDR3 reads CASSLGGHPRQVNEKLFF. CDR3 bases: TGCGCCAGCAGCTTGGGGGGTCACCCTAGACAGGTTAATGAAAAACTGTTTTTT. V gene TRBV5-1 combines with J gene TRBJ1-4, with TRBD1 as a possible D gene (6 bases). The V gene lost 0 bases and the J gene lost 4 bases, with 19 bases spanning the gap. The CDR3 totals 18 residues. Germline assignment: CDR1 SGHRS and CDR2 YFSETQ.

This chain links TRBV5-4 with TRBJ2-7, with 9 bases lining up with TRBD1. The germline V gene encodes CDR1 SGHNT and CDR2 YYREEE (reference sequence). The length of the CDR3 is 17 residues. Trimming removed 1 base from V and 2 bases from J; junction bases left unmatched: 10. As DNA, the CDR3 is TGTGCCAGCAGCTTGTTGGAATGGACAGGGGATACCTACGAGCAGTACTTC. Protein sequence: CASSLLEWTGDTYEQYF.

The CDR3 sequence is CASSSSEWPGLAGVRSSYNEQFF. Here the CDR3 DNA reads TGTGCCAGCAGCTCGAGTGAATGGCCGGGACTAGCGGGGGTGAGGAGCTCCTACAATGAGCAGTTCTTC. The chain couples TRBV14 to TRBJ2-1; 14 positions match TRBD2. Germline assignment: CDR1 SGHDN and CDR2 FVKESK. V lost 5 bases to trimming and J lost 0 bases; unmatched junction nucleotides: 21. CDR3 length: 23 residues.

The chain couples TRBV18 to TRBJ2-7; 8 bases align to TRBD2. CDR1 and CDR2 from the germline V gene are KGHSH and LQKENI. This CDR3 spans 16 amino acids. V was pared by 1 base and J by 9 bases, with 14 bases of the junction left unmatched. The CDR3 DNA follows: TGTGCCAGCTCACCACGGAAGGGACTAGGTCGGAAGGGGCAGTACTTC. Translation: CASSPRKGLGRKGQYF. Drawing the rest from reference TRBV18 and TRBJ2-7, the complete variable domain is NAGVMQNPRHLVRRRGQEARLRCSPMKGHSHVYWYRQLPEEGLKFMVYLQKENIIDESGMPKERFSAEFPKEGPSILRIQQVVRGDSAAYFCASSPRKGLGRKGQYFGPGTRLTVT.

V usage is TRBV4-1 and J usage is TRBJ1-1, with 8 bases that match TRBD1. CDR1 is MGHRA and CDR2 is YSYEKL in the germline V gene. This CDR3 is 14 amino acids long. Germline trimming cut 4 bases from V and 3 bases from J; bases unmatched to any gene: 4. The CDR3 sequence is CASSRGQDHTEAFF. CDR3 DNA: TGCGCCAGCAGCCGGGGACAGGACCACACTGAAGCTTTCTTT.

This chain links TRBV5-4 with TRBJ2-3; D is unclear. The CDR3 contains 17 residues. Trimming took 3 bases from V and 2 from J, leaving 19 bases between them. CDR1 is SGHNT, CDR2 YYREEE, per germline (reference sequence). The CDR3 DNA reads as TGTGCCAGCAGCTCTCCGGGTCCACACCTAGACACAGATACGCAGTATTTT. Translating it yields CASSSPGPHLDTDTQYF.

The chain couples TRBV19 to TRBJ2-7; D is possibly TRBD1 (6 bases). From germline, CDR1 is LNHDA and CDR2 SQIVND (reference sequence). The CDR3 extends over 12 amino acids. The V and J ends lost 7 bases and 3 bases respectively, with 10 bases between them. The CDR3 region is CASTTGHYEQYF. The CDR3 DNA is TGTGCCAGTACCACGGGACACTACGAGCAGTACTTC.

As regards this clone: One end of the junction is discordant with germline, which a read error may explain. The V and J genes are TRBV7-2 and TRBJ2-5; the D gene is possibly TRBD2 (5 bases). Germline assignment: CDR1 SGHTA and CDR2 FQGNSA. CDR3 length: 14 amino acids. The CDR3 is CASSLRLHQEPQYF. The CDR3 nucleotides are TGTGCCAGCAGCTTACGACTACACCAAGAGCCCCAGTACTTC.

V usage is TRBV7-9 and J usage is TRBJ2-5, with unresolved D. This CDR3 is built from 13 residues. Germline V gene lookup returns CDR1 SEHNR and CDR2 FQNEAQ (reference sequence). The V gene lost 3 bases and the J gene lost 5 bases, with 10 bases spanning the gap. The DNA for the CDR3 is TGTGCCAGCAGCTTCAACTTACGTGAGACCCAGTACTTC. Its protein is CASSFNLRETQYF.

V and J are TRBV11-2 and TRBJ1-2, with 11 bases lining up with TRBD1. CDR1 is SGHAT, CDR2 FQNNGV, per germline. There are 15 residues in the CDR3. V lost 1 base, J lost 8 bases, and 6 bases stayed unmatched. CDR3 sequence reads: CASSLVMGQGGGYTF. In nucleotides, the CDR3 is TGTGCCAGCAGCTTAGTGATGGGACAGGGGGGCGGCTACACCTTC.

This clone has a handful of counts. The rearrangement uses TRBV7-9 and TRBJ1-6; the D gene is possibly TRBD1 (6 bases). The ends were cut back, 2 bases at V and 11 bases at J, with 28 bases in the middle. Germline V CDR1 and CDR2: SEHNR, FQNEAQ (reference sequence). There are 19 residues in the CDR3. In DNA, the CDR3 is TGTGCCAGCAGCTTAACCCCCCCCTACGACAGGTACAGGCGTACACCCCTCCACTTT. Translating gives CASSLTPPYDRYRRTPLHF.

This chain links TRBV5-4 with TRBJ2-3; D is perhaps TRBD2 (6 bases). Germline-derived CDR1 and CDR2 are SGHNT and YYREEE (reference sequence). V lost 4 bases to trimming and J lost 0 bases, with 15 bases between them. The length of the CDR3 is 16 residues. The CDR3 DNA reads TGTGCCAGCAGCATGGATCTTGGACTAAGCACAGATACGCAGTATTTT. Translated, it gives CASSMDLGLSTDTQYF. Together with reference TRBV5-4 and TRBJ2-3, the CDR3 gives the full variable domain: ETGVTQSPTHLIKTRGQQVTLRCSSQSGHNTVSWYQQALGQGPQFIFQYYREEENGRGNFPPRFSGLQFPNYSSELNVNALELDDSALYLCASSMDLGLSTDTQYFGPGTRLTVL.

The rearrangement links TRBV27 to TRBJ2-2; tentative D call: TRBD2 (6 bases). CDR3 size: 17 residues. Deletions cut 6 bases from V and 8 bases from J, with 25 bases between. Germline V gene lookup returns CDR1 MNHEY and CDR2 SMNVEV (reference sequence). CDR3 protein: CASSSFGGQESTGELFF. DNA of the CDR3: TGTGCCAGCAGCTCTTTCGGGGGTCAAGAATCTACTGGGGAGCTGTTTTTT.

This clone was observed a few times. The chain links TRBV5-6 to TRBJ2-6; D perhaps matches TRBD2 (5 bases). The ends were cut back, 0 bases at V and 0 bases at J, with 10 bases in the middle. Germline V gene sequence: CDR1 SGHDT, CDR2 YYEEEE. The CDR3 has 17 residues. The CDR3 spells CASSLDRGASGANVLTF. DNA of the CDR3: TGTGCCAGCAGCTTGGACCGGGGAGCCTCTGGGGCCAACGTCCTGACTTTC.

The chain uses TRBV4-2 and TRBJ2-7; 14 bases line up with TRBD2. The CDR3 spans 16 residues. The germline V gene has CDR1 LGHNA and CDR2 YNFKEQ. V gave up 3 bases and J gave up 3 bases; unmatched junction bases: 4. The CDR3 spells CASSQTSGGANYEQYF. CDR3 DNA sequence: TGTGCCAGCAGCCAGACTAGCGGGGGGGCGAACTACGAGCAGTACTTC.

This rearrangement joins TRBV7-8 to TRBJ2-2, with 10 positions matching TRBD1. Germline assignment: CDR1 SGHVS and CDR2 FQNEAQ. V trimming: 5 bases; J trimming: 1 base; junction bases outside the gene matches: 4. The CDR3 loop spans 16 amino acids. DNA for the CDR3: TGTGCCAGCAGCCCCCGGGACAGGGGGAACACCGGGGAGCTGTTTTTT. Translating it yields CASSPRDRGNTGELFF.

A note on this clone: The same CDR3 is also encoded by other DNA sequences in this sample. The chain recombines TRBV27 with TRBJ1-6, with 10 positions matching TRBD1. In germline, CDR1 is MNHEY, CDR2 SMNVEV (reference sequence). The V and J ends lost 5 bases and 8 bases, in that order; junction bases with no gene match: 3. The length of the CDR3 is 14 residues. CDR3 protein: CASSATGGDSPLHF. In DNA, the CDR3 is TGTGCCAGCAGTGCGACAGGGGGCGATTCACCCCTCCACTTT.

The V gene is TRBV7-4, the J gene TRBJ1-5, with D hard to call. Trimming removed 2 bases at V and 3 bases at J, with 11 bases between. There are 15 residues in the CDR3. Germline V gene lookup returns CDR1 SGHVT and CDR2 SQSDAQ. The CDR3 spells CASSLRRGLNQPQHF. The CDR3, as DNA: TGTGCCAGCAGCTTACGCCGGGGTCTCAATCAGCCCCAGCATTTT.

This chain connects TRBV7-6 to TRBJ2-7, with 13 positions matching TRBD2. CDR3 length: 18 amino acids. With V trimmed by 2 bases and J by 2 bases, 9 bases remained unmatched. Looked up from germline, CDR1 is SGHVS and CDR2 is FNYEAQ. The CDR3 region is CASSLTSGGAFGPYEQYF. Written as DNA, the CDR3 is TGTGCCAGCAGCTTAACTAGCGGGGGGGCATTTGGCCCCTACGAGCAGTACTTC.